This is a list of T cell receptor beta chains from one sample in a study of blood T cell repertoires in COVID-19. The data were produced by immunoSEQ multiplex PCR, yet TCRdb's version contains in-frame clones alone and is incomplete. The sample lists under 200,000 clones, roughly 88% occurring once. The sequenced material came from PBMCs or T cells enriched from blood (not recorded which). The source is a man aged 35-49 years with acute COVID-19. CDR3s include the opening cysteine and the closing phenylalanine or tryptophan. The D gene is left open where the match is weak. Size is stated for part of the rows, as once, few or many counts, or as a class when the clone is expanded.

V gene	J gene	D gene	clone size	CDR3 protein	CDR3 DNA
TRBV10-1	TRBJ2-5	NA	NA	CASMASQTQYF	TGCGCCAGCATGGCTAGCCAGACCCAGTACTTC
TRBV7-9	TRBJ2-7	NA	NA	CASSFYSHAGDYEQYF	TGTGCCAGCAGCTTTTACTCTCATGCAGGGGACTACGAGCAGTACTTC
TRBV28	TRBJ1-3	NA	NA	CASTAGSGNTIYF	TGTGCCAGCACCGCCGGCTCTGGAAACACCATATATTTT
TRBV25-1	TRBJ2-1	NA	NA	CASTAEGREQFF	TGTGCCAGCACTGCGGAGGGCCGGGAGCAGTTCTTC
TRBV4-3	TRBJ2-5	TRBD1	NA	CASSQQGSRQETQYF	TGCGCCAGCAGTCAACAGGGGAGTCGGCAAGAGACCCAGTACTTC
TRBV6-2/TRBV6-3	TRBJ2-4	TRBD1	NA	CASSYMGKRDRRLAKNIQYF	TGTGCCAGCAGTTACATGGGGAAACGGGACAGAAGACTAGCCAAAAACATTCAGTACTTC
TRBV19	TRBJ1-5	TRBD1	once	CASTPTGTGQPQHF	TGTGCCAGTACCCCGACAGGGACGGGTCAGCCCCAGCATTTT
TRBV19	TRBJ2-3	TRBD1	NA	CASSGRTGATDTQYF	TGTGCCAGTAGTGGACGGACAGGAGCCACAGATACGCAGTATTTT
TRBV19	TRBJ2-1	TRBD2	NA	CASMDGRSSYNEQFF	TGTGCCAGTATGGACGGGAGGTCCTCCTACAATGAGCAGTTCTTC
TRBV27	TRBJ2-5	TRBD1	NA	CASSLSTGWGTQYF	TGTGCCAGCAGTTTATCGACAGGGTGGGGGACCCAGTACTTC
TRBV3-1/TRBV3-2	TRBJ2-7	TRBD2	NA	CASSQLGGDEQYF	TGTGCCAGCAGCCAACTCGGGGGGGACGAGCAGTACTTC
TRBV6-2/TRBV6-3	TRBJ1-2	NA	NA	CASSYSRADGYTF	TGTGCCAGCAGTTACTCGAGGGCAGATGGCTACACCTTC
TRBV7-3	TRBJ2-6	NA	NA	CASSAASGASGANVLTF	TGTGCCAGCAGCGCAGCCTCAGGGGCATCTGGGGCCAACGTCCTGACTTTC
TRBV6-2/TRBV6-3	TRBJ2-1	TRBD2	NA	CASSSPRQVYGGGYKEQFF	TGTGCCAGCAGTTCCCCGCGCCAGGTTTATGGGGGAGGGTATAAGGAGCAGTTCTTC
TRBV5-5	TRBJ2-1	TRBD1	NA	CASSLRGDRINEQFF	TGTGCCAGCAGCTTGCGTGGGGACAGAATCAATGAGCAGTTCTTC
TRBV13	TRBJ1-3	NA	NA	CASSRETLGSGNTIYF	TGTGCCAGCAGCCGAGAGACTTTGGGCTCTGGAAACACCATATATTTT
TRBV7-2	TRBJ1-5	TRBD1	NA	CASSLAGTGNQPQHF	TGTGCCAGCAGCTTAGCGGGGACAGGGAACCAGCCCCAGCATTTT
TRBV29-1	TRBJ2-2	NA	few	CSVTRERNTGELFF	TGCAGCGTTACCCGGGAGAGGAACACCGGGGAGCTGTTTTTT
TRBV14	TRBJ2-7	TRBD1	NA	CASSPKGQNWEQYF	TGTGCCAGCAGCCCAAAGGGACAGAATTGGGAGCAGTACTTC
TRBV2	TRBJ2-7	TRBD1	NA	CASSVPTGASYEQYF	TGTGCCAGCAGCGTACCCACAGGGGCTTCCTACGAGCAGTACTTC
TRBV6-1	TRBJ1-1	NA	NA	CASSEAVQVFTEAFF	TGTGCCAGCAGTGAAGCGGTCCAGGTATTCACTGAAGCTTTCTTT
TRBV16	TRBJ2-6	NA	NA	CASSQFRGSGANVLTF	TGTGCCAGCAGCCAATTCCGCGGCTCTGGGGCCAACGTCCTGACTTTC
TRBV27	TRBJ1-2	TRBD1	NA	CASAPGGYVDYGYTF	TGTGCCAGCGCCCCAGGGGGATATGTTGACTATGGCTACACCTTC
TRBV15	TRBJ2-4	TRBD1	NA	CATSRGGQGGNIQYF	TGTGCCACCAGCAGAGGAGGACAGGGAGGAAACATTCAGTACTTC
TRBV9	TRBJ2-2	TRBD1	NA	CASSPRQGAGTGELFF	TGTGCCAGCAGCCCCCGACAGGGGGCGGGCACCGGGGAGCTGTTTTTT
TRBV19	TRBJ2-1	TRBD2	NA	CASSRGGLAGGKLNNEQFF	TGTGCCAGTAGTAGAGGGGGACTAGCGGGAGGCAAACTAAACAATGAGCAGTTCTTC
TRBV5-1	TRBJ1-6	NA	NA	CASSLARGFNSPLHF	TGCGCCAGCAGCTTGGCTAGGGGTTTCAATTCACCCCTCCACTTT
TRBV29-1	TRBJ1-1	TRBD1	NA	CSVDRQGMNTEAFF	TGCAGCGTGGACCGACAGGGGATGAACACTGAAGCTTTCTTT
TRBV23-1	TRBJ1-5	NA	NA	CASSHPYGASNQPQHF	TGCGCCAGCAGTCACCCCTATGGGGCCAGCAATCAGCCCCAGCATTTT
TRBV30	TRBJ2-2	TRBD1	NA	CAWSSTGTVKLPNTGELFF	TGTGCCTGGAGTTCAACCGGGACAGTCAAACTACCGAACACCGGGGAGCTGTTTTTT
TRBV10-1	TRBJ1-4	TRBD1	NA	CASSESLFGQDNNEKLFF	TGCGCCAGCAGTGAGTCTCTTTTCGGACAGGACAACAATGAAAAACTGTTTTTT
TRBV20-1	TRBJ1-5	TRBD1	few	CSAGGTVKYF	TGCAGTGCTGGAGGGACAGTAAAGTATTTT
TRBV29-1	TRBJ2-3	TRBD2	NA	CSVDWTSGTDTQYF	TGCAGCGTTGACTGGACTAGCGGCACAGATACGCAGTATTTT
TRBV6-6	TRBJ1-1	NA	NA	CASGDRGTEAFF	TGTGCCAGCGGCGATAGGGGAACTGAAGCTTTCTTT
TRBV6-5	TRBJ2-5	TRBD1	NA	CASSQGQGAETQYF	TGTGCCAGCAGTCAGGGACAGGGGGCGGAGACCCAGTACTTC
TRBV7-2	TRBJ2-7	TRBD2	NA	CASSPDSGSSYEQYF	TGTGCCAGCAGCCCCGATAGCGGGAGTTCCTACGAGCAGTACTTC
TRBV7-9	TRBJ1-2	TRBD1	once	CASSAGGWGYTF	TGTGCCAGCAGCGCAGGGGGTTGGGGCTACACCTTC
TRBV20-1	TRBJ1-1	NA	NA	CSAPVGPGFF	TGCAGTGCTCCGGTCGGTCCGGGTTTCTTT
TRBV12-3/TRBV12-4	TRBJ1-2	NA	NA	CASSPSGRLGYTF	TGTGCCAGCAGCCCCTCTGGCAGGTTGGGCTACACCTTC
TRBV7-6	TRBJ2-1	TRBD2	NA	CASSLRGRNYNEQFF	TGTGCCAGCAGCTTACGCGGGAGGAACTACAATGAGCAGTTCTTC
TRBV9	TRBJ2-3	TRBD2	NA	CASSLGTSGRPPLDTQYF	TGTGCCAGCAGCCTGGGGACTAGCGGTAGGCCCCCCTTGGATACGCAGTATTTT
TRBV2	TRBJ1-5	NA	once	CASSVSVNSNQPQHF	TGTGCCAGCAGTGTTTCCGTTAATAGCAATCAGCCCCAGCATTTT
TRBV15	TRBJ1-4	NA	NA	CATSRARGATNEKLFF	TGTGCCACCAGCAGAGCCAGGGGAGCAACTAATGAAAAACTGTTTTTT
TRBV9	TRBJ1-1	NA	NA	CASSDQIQGNTEAFF	TGTGCCAGCAGCGATCAAATACAGGGGAACACTGAAGCTTTCTTT
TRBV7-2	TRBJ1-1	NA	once	CASSPVRENTEAFF	TGTGCCAGCAGCCCAGTGAGGGAGAACACTGAAGCTTTCTTT
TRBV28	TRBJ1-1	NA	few	CASTYTGRTEAFF	TGTGCCAGCACCTACACAGGAAGGACTGAAGCTTTCTTT
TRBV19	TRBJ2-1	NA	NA	CASSPSRQLYNEQFF	TGTGCCAGTAGTCCCTCAAGACAGCTTTACAATGAGCAGTTCTTC
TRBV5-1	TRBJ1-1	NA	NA	CASSLGVNTEAFF	TGCGCCAGCAGTTTGGGAGTGAACACTGAAGCTTTCTTT
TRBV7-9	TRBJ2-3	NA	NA	CASSFRAWGTDTQYF	TGTGCCAGCAGCTTCAGGGCGTGGGGCACAGATACGCAGTATTTT
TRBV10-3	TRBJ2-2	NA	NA	CAITAGTSTGELFF	TGTGCCATCACTGCGGGGACCTCCACCGGGGAGCTGTTTTTT